This entry is about one T cell receptor (beta chain). The same CDR3 can be traced to other DNA sequences in this sample. Germline V lookup: CDR1 LNHDA, CDR2 SQIVND (reference sequence). The junction had 10 bases not matched to a gene; V was cut back by 8 bases and J by 4 bases. The CDR3 has 14 residues. This specimen belongs to a study of blood T cell repertoires in COVID-19. About the study: Samples representing acute and convalescent COVID-19 were sourced from the United States, Italy and Spain. In each case, the material was cDNA or gDNA derived from T cells, B-cell-depleted T cells, or PBMCs.

Participant-reported clinical history was the basis for cohort assignment. Two negative PCRs, clearance, or symptom resolution characterized the recovered Cohort 3 donors. Produced via immunoSEQ multiplex PCR; TCRdb's table is partial and in-frame only. Seen here are over 250,000 clones, approximately 87% observed once, and the top ten hold approximately 5%. The origin of this receptor is a woman aged 30 to 39 who had recovered from COVID-19. The sequencing input was PBMCs or T cells enriched from blood (not recorded which). The chain links TRBV19 to TRBJ2-7; 8 bases are a match to TRBD1. The CDR3 region is CASSRGQGNYEQYF. The CDR3 nucleotides read TGTGCCAGTTCCAGAGGACAGGGTAATTACGAGCAGTACTTC.